The clone carrying this T cell receptor beta chain was seen at least ten times. Antigen specificity is unknown. One entry per CDR3 protein results from TCRdb running MiXCR on the reads. This table holds roughly 280,000 distinct CDR3 sequences, roughly an eighth found once. These data come from a study of T cell repertoires in cytomegalovirus infection. Study background: It was the public TCR beta signatures that indicated both CMV infection and matching HLA type.

V was trimmed by 1 base and J by 2 bases, leaving 9 bases between them. Germline assignment: CDR1 SGHTA and CDR2 FQGNSA. CDR3 size: 15 residues. Study results and caveats: Of the TCR beta families, the public ones yielded a cumulative frequency that identified carriers of CMV plus the relevant HLA. The ex vivo response showed dominance by HLA-C-restricted CMV-specific TCR beta clonotypes.

The TCR was taken from a human donor in good health (CMV status not recorded). Some clones in this sample may be carry-over from other donors' samples. V and J are TRBV7-2 and TRBJ2-1, with D uncertain. The sequencing sample was made of PBMCs. The CDR3 sequence: CASSLDLPTYNEQFF. CDR3 sequence (DNA): TGTGCCAGCAGCTTAGACCTTCCGACCTACAATGAGCAGTTCTTC.